The clone carrying this T cell receptor beta chain has a handful of counts. What it binds is not known. The CDR3 consists of 17 residues. V gave up 7 bases and J gave up 0 bases; unmatched junction bases: 9. Germline assignment: CDR1 SGHRS and CDR2 YFSETQ. TCRdb passed the 5' RACE reads through MiXCR, listing each CDR3 protein once. Among approximately 230,000 distinct CDR3 sequences listed, around an eighth were seen once. The data were taken from a study of identical twins. Study outcomes and limitations: Within twin pairs, the out-of-frame alpha sequences they shared showed excess low generation probability. It was possible that invariant MAIT and iNKT cells partly confounded the zero-insertion analyses.

J is TRBJ2-6 and V is TRBV5-1, with 8 bases fitting TRBD1. The receptor's source is a woman aged 18-30 years in good health. Sequenced input: memory (CD45RO+) T cells sorted from blood. CDR3 protein: CASSHGQGTSGANVLTF. The CDR3 DNA reads TGCGCCAGCTCCCATGGACAGGGAACCTCTGGGGCCAACGTCCTGACTTTC. Full variable domain (remainder filled in from reference TRBV5-1 and TRBJ2-6): KAGVTQTPRYLIKTRGQQVTLSCSPISGHRSVSWYQQTPGQGLQFLFEYFSETQRNKGNFPGRFSGRQFSNSRSEMNVSTLELGDSALYLCASSHGQGTSGANVLTFGAGSRLTVL.